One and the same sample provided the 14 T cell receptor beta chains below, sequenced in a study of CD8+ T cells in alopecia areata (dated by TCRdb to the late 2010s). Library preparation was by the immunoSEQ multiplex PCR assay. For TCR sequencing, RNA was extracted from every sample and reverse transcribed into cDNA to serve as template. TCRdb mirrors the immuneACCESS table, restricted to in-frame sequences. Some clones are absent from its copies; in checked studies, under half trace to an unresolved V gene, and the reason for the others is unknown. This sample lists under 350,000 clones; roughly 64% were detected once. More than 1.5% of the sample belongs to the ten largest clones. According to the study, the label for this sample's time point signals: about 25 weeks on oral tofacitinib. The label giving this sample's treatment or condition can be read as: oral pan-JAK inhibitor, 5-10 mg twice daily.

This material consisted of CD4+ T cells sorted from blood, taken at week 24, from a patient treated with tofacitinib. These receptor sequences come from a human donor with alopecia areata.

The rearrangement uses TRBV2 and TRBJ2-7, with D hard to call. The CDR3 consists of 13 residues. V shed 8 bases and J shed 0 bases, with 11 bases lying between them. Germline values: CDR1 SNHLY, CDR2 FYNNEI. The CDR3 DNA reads TGTGCCAGCGACCTAGGCTTCTCCTACGAGCAGTACTTC. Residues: CASDLGFSYEQYF.

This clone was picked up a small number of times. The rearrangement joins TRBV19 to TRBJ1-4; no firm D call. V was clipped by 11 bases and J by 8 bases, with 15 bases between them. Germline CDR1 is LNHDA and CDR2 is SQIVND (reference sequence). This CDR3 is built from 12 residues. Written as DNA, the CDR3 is TGTGCCTCGGCCGGGGAAGAGGAAAAACTGTTTTTT. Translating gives CASAGEEEKLFF.

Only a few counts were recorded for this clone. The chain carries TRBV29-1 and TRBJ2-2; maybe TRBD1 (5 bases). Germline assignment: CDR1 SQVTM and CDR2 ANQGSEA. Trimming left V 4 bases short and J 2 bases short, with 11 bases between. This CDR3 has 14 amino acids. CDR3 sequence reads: CSVVSGFNTGELFF. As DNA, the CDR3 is TGCAGCGTTGTGTCAGGGTTCAACACCGGGGAGCTGTTTTTT.

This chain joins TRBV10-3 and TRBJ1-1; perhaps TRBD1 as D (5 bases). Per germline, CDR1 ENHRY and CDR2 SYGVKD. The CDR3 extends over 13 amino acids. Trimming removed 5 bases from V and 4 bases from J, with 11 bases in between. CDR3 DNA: TGTGCCATCAGTCCAGGGTCCGTCACTGAAGCTTTCTTT. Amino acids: CAISPGSVTEAFF.

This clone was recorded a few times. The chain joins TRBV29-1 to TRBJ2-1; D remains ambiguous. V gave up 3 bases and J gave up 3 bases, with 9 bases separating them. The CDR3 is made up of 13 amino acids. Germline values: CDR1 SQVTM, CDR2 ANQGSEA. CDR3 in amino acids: CSVDGLVYNEQFF. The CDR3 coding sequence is TGCAGCGTTGATGGGTTGGTCTACAATGAGCAGTTCTTC.

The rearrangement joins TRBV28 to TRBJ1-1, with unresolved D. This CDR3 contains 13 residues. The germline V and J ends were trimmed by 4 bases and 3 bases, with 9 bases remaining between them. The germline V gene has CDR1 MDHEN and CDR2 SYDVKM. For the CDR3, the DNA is TGTGCCAGCAGTTCCCCCCGAGACACTGAAGCTTTCTTT. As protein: CASSSPRDTEAFF.

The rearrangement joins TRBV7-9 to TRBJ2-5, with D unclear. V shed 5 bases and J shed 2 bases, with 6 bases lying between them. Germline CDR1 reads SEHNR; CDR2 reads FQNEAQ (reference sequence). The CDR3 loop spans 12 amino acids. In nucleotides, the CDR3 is TGTGCCAGCAGCCCCTTGCAAGAGACCCAGTACTTC. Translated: CASSPLQETQYF.

This CDR3 is CAGTTGPNSPLHF. The CDR3 region has the DNA TGTGCCGGAACGACAGGCCCTAATTCACCCCTCCACTTT. The rearrangement uses TRBV30 and TRBJ1-6; D possibly corresponds to TRBD1 (6 bases). The germline CDR1 and CDR2 sequences are GTSNPN and SVGIG (reference sequence). The V and J ends lost 8 bases and 6 bases respectively, with 14 bases between them. CDR3 size: 13 residues.

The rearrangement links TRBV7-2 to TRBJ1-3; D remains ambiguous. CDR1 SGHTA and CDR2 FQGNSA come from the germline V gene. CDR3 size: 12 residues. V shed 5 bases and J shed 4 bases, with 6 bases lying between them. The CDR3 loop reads CASSPKGNTIYF. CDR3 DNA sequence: TGTGCCAGCAGCCCAAAAGGAAACACCATATATTTT.

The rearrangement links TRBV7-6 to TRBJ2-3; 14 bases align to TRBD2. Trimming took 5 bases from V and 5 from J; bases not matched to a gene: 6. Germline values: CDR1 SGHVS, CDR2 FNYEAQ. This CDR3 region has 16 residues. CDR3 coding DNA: TGTGCCAGCAGCGACGGGACTAGCGGGGGTAGAGATACGCAGTATTTT. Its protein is CASSDGTSGGRDTQYF.

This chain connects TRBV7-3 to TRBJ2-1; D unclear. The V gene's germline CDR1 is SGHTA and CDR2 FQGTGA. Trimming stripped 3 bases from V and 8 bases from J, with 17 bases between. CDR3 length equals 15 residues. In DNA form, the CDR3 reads TGTGCCAGCAGCTTCAATTACAACTCTTTAGATGAGCAGTTCTTC. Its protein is CASSFNYNSLDEQFF.

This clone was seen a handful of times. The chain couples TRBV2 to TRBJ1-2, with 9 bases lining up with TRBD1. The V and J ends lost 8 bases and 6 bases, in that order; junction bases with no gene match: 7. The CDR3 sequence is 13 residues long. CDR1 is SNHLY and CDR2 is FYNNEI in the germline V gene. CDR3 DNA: TGTGCCAGCGCAGTGAGGACAGGGGATGGCTACACCTTC. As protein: CASAVRTGDGYTF.

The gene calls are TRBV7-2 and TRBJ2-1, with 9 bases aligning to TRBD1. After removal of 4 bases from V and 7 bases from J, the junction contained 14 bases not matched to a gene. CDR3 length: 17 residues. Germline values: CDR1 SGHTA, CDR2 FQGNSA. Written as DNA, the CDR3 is TGTGCCAGCAGCTATGTGCCGGGACAGGGATGGGGAAATGAGCAGTTCTTC. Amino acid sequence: CASSYVPGQGWGNEQFF.

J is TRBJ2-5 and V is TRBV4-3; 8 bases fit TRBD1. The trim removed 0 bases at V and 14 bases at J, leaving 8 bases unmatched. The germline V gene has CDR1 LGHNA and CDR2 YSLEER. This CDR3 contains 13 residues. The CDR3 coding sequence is TGCGCCAGCAGCCAAGAGACAGGGGCCGGTAGTTACTTC. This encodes CASSQETGAGSYF.